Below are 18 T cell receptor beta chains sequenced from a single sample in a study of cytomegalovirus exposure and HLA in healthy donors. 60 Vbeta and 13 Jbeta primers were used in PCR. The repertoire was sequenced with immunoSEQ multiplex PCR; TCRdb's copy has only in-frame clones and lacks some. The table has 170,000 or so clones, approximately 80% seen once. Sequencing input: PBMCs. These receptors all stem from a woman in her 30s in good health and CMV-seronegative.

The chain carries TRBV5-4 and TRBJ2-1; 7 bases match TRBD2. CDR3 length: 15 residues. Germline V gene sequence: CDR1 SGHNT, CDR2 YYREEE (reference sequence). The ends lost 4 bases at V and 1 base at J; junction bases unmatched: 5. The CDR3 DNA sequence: TGTGCCAGCAGCACCCAGCGGGGATCCTACAATGAGCAGTTCTTC. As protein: CASSTQRGSYNEQFF.

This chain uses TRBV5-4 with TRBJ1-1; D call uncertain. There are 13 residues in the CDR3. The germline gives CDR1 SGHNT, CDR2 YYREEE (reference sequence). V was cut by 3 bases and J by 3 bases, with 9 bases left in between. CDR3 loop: CASSSVAYTEAFF. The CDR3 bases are TGTGCCAGCAGCTCCGTAGCGTACACTGAAGCTTTCTTT.

CDR3 in amino acids: CASSTAYTGYGYTF. In DNA, the CDR3 is TGCGCCAGCAGTACGGCCTATACGGGCTATGGCTACACCTTC. The V and J genes are TRBV5-1 and TRBJ1-2; D is undetermined. V gave up 5 bases and J gave up 4 bases, with 15 bases separating them. Germline V gives CDR1 SGHRS, CDR2 YFSETQ. The length of the CDR3 is 14 residues.

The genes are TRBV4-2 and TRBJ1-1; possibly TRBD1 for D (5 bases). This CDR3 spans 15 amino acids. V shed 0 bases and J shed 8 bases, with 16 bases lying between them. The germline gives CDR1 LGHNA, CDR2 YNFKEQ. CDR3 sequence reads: CASSQDTRESREAFF. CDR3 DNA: TGTGCCAGCAGCCAAGATACCAGGGAATCGAGGGAAGCTTTCTTT.

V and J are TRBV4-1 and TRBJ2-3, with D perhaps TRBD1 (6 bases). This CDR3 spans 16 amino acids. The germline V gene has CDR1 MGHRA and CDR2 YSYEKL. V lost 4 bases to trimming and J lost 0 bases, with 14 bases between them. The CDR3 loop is CASSLQGPGSTDTQYF. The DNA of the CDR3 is TGCGCCAGCAGCCTTCAGGGGCCAGGGAGCACAGATACGCAGTATTTT.

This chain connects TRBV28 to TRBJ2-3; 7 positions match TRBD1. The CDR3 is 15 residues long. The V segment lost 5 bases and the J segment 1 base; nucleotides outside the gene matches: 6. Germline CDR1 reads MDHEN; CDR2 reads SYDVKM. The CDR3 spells CASSRLGTGTDTQYF. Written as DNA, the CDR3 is TGTGCCAGCAGTCGATTAGGGACAGGCACAGATACGCAGTATTTT.

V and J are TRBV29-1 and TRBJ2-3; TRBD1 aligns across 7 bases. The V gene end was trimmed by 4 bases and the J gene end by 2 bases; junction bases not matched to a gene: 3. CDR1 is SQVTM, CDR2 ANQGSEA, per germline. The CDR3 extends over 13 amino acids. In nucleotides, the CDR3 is TGCAGCGTTGGGGACAGAGCCACAGATACGCAGTATTTT. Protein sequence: CSVGDRATDTQYF.

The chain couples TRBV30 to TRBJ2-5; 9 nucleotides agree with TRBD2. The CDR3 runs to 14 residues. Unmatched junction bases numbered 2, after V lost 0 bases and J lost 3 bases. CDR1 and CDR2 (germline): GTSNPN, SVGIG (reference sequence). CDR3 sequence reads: CAWSVASGEETQYF. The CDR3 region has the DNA TGTGCCTGGAGTGTTGCTAGCGGGGAAGAGACCCAGTACTTC.

The CDR3, as DNA: TGTGCCAGCAGCCCGCAAGCGGGAGGGCATCGGGAGCAGTACTTC. Its translation: CASSPQAGGHREQYF. The chain is built from TRBV7-2 and TRBJ2-7, with 10 bases matching TRBD2. The CDR3 is 15 residues long. Per germline, CDR1 SGHTA and CDR2 FQGNSA. Germline trimming cut 5 bases from V and 7 bases from J; bases unmatched to any gene: 11. Together with reference TRBV7-2 and TRBJ2-7, the CDR3 gives the full variable domain: GAGVSQSPSNKVTEKGKDVELRCDPISGHTALYWYRQSLGQGLEFLIYFQGNSAPDKSGLPSDRFSAERTGGSVSTLTIQRTQQEDSAVYLCASSPQAGGHREQYFGPGTRLTVT.

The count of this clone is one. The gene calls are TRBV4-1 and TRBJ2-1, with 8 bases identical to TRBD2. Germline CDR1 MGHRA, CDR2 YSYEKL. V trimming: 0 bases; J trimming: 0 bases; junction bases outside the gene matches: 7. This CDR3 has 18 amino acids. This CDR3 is CASSQDPSGSYSYNEQFF. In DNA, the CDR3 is TGCGCCAGCAGCCAAGATCCTAGCGGGTCTTACTCCTACAATGAGCAGTTCTTC.

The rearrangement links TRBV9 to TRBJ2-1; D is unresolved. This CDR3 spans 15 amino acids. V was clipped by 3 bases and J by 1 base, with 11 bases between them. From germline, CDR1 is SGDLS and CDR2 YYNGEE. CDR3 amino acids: CASSGHIGSYNEQFF. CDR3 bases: TGTGCCAGCAGCGGACATATCGGTTCCTACAATGAGCAGTTCTTC.

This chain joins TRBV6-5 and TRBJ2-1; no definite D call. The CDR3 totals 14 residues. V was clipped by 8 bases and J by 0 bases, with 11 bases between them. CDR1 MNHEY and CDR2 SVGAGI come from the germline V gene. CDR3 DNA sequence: TGTGCCAGCGGCCTAGGTGGCTCCTACAATGAGCAGTTCTTC. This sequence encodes CASGLGGSYNEQFF.

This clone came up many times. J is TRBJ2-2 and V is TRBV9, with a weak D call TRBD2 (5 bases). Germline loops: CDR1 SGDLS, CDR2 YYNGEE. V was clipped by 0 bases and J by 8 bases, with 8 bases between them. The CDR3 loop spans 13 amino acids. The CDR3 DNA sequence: TGTGCCAGCAGCGTAGCAGTAGCGGGGGAGCTGTTTTTT. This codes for CASSVAVAGELFF.

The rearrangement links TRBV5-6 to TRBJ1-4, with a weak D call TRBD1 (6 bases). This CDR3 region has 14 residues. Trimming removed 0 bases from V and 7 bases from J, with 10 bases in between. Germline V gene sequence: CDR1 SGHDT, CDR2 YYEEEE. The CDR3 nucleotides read TGTGCCAGCAGCTTGGGGACAGTAGGTGAAAAACTGTTTTTT. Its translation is CASSLGTVGEKLFF.

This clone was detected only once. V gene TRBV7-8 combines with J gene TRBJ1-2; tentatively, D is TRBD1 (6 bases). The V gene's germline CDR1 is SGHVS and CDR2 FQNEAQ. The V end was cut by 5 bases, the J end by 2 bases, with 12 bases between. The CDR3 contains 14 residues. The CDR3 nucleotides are TGTGCCAGCAGCCCTAGAACAGGGAACTATGGCTACACCTTC. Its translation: CASSPRTGNYGYTF.

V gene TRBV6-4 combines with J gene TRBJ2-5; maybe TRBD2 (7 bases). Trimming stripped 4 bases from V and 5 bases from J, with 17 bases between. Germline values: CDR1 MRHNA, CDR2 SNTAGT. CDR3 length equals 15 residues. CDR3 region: CASSAEGGARETQYF. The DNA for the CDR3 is TGTGCCAGCAGTGCGGAAGGGGGGGCCCGGGAGACCCAGTACTTC.

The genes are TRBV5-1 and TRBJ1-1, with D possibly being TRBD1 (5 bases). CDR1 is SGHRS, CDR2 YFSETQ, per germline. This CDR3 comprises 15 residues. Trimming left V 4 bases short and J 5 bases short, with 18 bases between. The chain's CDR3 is CASSQLSGVGTEAFF. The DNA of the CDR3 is TGCGCCAGCAGCCAGTTGTCGGGGGTGGGAACTGAAGCTTTCTTT.

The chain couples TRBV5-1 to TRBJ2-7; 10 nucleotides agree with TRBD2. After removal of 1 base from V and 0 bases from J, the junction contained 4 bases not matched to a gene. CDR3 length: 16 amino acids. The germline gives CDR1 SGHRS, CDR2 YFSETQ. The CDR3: CASSLSTSGTSYEQYF. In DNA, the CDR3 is TGCGCCAGCAGCTTGTCTACTAGCGGGACCTCCTACGAGCAGTACTTC.